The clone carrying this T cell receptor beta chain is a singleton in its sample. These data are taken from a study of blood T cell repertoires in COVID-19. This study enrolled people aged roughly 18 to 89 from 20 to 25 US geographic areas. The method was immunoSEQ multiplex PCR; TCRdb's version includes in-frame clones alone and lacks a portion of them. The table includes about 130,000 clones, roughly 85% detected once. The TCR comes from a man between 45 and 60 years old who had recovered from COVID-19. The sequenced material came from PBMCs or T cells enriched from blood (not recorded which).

CDR3 nucleotide sequence: TGTGCCAGCAATCAGGGGTACACTGAAGCTTTCTTT. This gives the protein CASNQGYTEAFF. The J gene is TRBJ1-1, the V gene TRBV12-3 or TRBV12-4, with D possibly being TRBD1 (6 bases). CDR3 length equals 12 residues. V shed 7 bases and J shed 3 bases, with 9 bases lying between them.